These 8 T cell receptor beta chains were sequenced from one sample in a study of tumor-infiltrating lymphocytes in primary liver carcinoma. For blood RNA, unsorted whole blood served as the source, and germline DNA was extracted too. cDNA specific to TCR beta was made from roughly 500 ng of total RNA, with a constant-region primer employed for priming. Libraries of TCR beta came from three nested multiplex PCR rounds with slightly modified ARM-PCR. It was with TRBV1-TRBV30 forward primers and a C-beta reverse primer that the first two PCR rounds were run, at around 11 cycles each. TCRdb itself ran the multiplex PCR reads through MiXCR, one entry per CDR3 protein. The profile shows about 320,000 distinct CDR3 sequences, approximately 54% of them singletons. Sequences were obtained from peripheral blood. Receptors originate from a woman under 40 with primary liver carcinoma and hepatitis B virus infection.

This chain connects TRBV28 to TRBJ2-5; 8 bases are a match to TRBD2. The CDR3 covers 16 residues. V lost 6 bases to trimming and J lost 5 bases; unmatched junction nucleotides: 14. CDR1 MDHEN and CDR2 SYDVKM come from the germline V gene. CDR3 region: CASRQEREKPRETQYF. CDR3 nucleotide sequence: TGTGCCAGCAGACAGGAGCGGGAGAAACCCCGGGAGACCCAGTACTTC.

Regarding this clonotype: The junction departs from the called germline gene at one end, perhaps through a read error. This chain uses TRBV6-6 with TRBJ2-2; D might be TRBD2 (5 bases). The CDR3 sequence is 14 residues long. Per the germline V gene, CDR1 is MNHNY and CDR2 is SVGAGI (reference sequence). CDR3 amino acids: CASIPGTNTGELLF. The CDR3 bases are TGTGCCAGCATACCGGGAACGAACACCGGGGAGCTGCTTTTT.

Turning to this clonotype: This may stem from a read error, because a much larger clone lies one nucleotide away. The rearrangement uses TRBV6-6 and TRBJ2-1, with TRBD2 as a possible D gene (6 bases). The germline V and J ends were trimmed by 6 bases and 6 bases, with 18 bases remaining between them. Germline V gives CDR1 MNHNY, CDR2 SVGAGI (reference sequence). There are 15 residues in the CDR3. CDR3: CASRGSQTRGNEQFF. The CDR3 bases are TGTGCCAGCAGGGGGAGTCAGACTAGGGGCAATGAGCAGTTCTTC.

Points on this clonotype: An end of the junction does not agree with germline; a read error may underlie this. CDR3: CAGSQEVLGTSIRREQFF. The DNA for the CDR3 is TGTGCCGGCAGCCAAGAGGTTTTAGGGACTAGCATTCGCCGGGAGCAGTTCTTC. The chain combines TRBV4-2 with TRBJ2-1; 9 bases match TRBD2. The CDR3 runs to 18 residues. Germline CDR1 and CDR2: LGHNA and YNFKEQ.

This clonotype has only a few counts. Mismatch with germline at one junction end may stem from a read error. CDR3: CSGQGDGEQSF. CDR3 DNA sequence: TGCAGCGGACAGGGGGACGGTGAGCAGTCCTTC. The chain uses TRBV29-1 and TRBJ2-1; TRBD1 matches at 9 bases. From germline, CDR1 is SQVTM and CDR2 ANQGSEA. This CDR3 spans 11 amino acids.

Points on this clonotype: Just one base apart from a much larger clone, this may be a read error. The rearrangement joins TRBV6-6 to TRBJ1-2; D not certain. Trimming took off 2 bases at V and 8 bases at J, with 12 bases between the two ends. Germline lookup yields CDR1 MNHNY and CDR2 SVGAGI (reference sequence). This CDR3 comprises 13 residues. The CDR3 protein is CASSYTPEGGYTF. The DNA for the CDR3 is TGTGCCAGCAGTTACACCCCTGAAGGGGGCTACACCTTC.

On this clonotype itself: Germline and junction disagree at one end, which may indicate a read error. The chain employs TRBV11-2 and TRBJ2-5; no clear D gene. CDR1 and CDR2 (germline): SGHAT, FQNNGV. The CDR3 spans 11 residues. CDR3: CASNAEWTQYF. As DNA, the CDR3 is TGTGCCAGCAACGCCGAGTGGACCCAGTATTTC.

Regarding this clonotype: One base away lies a much larger clone, so this may be a sequencing read error. The J gene is TRBJ1-4, the V gene TRBV6-5; TRBD1 is a possible D gene (5 bases). Germline CDR1 MNHEY, CDR2 SVGAGI. Trimming took off 4 bases at V and 8 bases at J, with 17 bases between the two ends. The CDR3 spans 15 residues. The CDR3 loop reads CASSSYGTSWEKLFF. DNA of the CDR3: TGTGCCAGCAGTTCTTACGGGACTTCTTGGGAAAAACTGTTTTTT.